In this sample, the clone carrying this TCR beta chain turned up once. Its antigen is not identified. The data derive from a study of cytomegalovirus exposure and HLA in healthy donors. General study findings and limits: Cytomegalovirus-associated status was assigned to more than 150 TCR beta chains. It was confirmed in vitro that three of the CMV-associated chains were specific for CMV antigens.

Method: immunoSEQ multiplex PCR; TCRdb's copy keeps in-frame clones and lacks some. The data hold about 88,000 clones, with almost 85% observed a single time. V lost 8 bases to trimming and J lost 9 bases, with 17 bases between them. CDR1 is SNHLY and CDR2 is FYNNEI in the germline V gene. The CDR3 length is 13 residues. The receptor was isolated from a woman aged 18-29 years in good health and CMV-seropositive. The sequenced sample consisted of PBMCs. The genes are TRBV2 and TRBJ1-5; no definite D call. The CDR3 loop is CASGRDSSRPQHF. Written as DNA, the CDR3 is TGTGCCAGCGGGAGGGATTCGTCCCGGCCCCAGCATTTT. The full variable domain, completed using reference TRBV2 and TRBJ1-5, is EPEVTQTPSHQVTQMGQEVILRCVPISNHLYFYWYRQILGQKVEFLVSFYNNEISEKSEIFDDQFSVERPDGSNFTLKIRSTKLEDSAMYFCASGRDSSRPQHFGDGTRLSIL.